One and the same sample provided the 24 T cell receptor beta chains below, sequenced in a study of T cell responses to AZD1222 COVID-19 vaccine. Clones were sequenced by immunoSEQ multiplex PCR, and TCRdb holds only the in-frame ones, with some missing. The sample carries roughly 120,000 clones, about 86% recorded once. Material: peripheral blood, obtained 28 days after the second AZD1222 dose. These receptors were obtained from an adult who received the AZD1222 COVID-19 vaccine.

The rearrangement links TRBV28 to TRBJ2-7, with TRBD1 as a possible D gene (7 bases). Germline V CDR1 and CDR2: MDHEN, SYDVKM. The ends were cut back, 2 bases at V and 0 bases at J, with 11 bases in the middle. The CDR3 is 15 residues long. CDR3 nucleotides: TGTGCCAGCAGTTTAGCAGGGGGGAGCTCCTACGAGCAGTACTTC. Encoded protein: CASSLAGGSSYEQYF. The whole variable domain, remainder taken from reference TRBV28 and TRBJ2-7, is DVKVTQSSRYLVKRTGEKVFLECVQDMDHENMFWYRQDPGLGLRLIYFSYDVKMKEKGDIPEGYSVSREKKERFSLILESASTNQTSMYLCASSLAGGSSYEQYFGPGTRLTVT.

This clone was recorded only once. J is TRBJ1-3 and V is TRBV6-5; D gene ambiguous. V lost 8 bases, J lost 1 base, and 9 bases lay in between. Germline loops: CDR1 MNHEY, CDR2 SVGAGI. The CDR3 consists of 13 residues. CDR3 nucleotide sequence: TGTGCCAGCTGGTTTGGGTCTGGAAACACCATATATTTT. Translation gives CASWFGSGNTIYF.

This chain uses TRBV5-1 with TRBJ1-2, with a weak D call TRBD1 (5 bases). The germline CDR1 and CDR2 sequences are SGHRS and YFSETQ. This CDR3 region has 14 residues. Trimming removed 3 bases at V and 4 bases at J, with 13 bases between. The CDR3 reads CASSSDRGSYGYTF. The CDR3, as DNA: TGCGCCAGCAGCTCGGACCGGGGGAGCTATGGCTACACCTTC. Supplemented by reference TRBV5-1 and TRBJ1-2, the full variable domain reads KAGVTQTPRYLIKTRGQQVTLSCSPISGHRSVSWYQQTPGQGLQFLFEYFSETQRNKGNFPGRFSGRQFSNSRSEMNVSTLELGDSALYLCASSSDRGSYGYTFGSGTRLTVV.

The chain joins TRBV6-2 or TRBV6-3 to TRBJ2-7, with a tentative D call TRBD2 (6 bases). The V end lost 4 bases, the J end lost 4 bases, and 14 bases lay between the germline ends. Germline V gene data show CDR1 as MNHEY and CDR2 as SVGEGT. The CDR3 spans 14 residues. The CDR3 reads CASSSVSGRYEQYF. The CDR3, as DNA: TGTGCCAGCAGTTCGGTTAGCGGAAGATACGAGCAGTACTTC.

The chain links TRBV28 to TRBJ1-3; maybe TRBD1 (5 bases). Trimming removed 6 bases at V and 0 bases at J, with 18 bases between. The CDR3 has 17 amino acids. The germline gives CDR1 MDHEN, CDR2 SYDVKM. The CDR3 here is CASRGGDGTASGNTIYF. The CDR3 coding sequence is TGTGCCAGCAGGGGGGGGGACGGGACTGCCTCTGGAAACACCATATATTTT.

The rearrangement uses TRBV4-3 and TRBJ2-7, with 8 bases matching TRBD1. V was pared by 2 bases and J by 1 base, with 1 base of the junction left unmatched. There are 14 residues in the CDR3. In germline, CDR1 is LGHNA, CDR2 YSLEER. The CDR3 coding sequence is TGCGCCAGCAGCCAAACAGGGGGTTCCTACGAGCAGTACTTC. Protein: CASSQTGGSYEQYF.

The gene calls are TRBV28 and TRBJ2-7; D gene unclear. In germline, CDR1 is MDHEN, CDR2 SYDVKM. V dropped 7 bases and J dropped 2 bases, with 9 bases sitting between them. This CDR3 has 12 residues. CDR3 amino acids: CASNGNTYEQYF. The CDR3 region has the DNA TGTGCCAGCAATGGGAATACCTACGAGCAGTACTTC. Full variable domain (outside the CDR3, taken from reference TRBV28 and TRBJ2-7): DVKVTQSSRYLVKRTGEKVFLECVQDMDHENMFWYRQDPGLGLRLIYFSYDVKMKEKGDIPEGYSVSREKKERFSLILESASTNQTSMYLCASNGNTYEQYFGPGTRLTVT.

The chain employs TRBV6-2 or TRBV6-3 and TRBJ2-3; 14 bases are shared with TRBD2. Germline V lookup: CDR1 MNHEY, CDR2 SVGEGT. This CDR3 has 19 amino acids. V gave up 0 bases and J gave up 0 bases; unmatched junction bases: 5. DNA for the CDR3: TGTGCCAGCAGTTACTCGAGGGGACTAGCGGGGGCTAGCACAGATACGCAGTATTTT. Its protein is CASSYSRGLAGASTDTQYF.

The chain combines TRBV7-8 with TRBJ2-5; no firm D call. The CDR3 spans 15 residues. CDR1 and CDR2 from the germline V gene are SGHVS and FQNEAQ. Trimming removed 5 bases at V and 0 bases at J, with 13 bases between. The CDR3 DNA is TGTGCCAGCAGCCCAGCGACTGCGTACCAAGAGACCCAGTACTTC. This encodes CASSPATAYQETQYF.

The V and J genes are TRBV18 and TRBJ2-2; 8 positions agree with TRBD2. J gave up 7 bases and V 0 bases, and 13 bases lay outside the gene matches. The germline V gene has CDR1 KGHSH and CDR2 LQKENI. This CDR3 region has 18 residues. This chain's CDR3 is CASSPPTAPAGVVGELFF. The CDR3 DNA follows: TGTGCCAGCTCACCACCGACAGCGCCAGCGGGAGTAGTCGGGGAGCTGTTTTTT.

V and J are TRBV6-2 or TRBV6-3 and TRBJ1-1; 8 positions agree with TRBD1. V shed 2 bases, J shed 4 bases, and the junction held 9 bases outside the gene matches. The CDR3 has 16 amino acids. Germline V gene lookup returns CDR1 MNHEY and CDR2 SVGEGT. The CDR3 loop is CASSYVGGQGSTEAFF. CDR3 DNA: TGTGCCAGCAGTTACGTCGGAGGACAGGGATCCACTGAAGCTTTCTTT.

DNA of the CDR3: TGTGCCAGCAGCCCCGGGACCGGACGGGGGTACGAGCAGTACTTC. Protein product: CASSPGTGRGYEQYF. V is TRBV9 and J is TRBJ2-7; D may be TRBD2 (6 bases). The V gene lost 4 bases and the J gene lost 4 bases, with 18 bases spanning the gap. The CDR3 is made up of 15 amino acids. Germline values: CDR1 SGDLS, CDR2 YYNGEE.

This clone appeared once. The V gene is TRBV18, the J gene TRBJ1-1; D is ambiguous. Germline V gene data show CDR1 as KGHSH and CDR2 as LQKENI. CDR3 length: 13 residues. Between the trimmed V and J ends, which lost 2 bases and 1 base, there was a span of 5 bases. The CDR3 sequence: CASSPRANTEAFF. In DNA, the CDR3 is TGTGCCAGCTCACCAAGGGCGAACACTGAAGCTTTCTTT.

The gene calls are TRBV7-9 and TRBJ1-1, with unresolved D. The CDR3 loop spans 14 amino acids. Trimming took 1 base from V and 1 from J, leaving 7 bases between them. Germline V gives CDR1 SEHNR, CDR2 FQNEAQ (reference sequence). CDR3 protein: CASSLVARNTEAFF. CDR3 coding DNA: TGTGCCAGCAGCTTAGTAGCCAGGAACACTGAAGCTTTCTTT.

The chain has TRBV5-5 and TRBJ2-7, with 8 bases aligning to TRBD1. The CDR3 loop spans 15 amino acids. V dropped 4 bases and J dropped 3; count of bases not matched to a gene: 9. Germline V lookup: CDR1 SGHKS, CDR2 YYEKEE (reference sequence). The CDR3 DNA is TGTGCCAGCAGCCCAGGACAGGGTAGTGGCTACGAGCAGTACTTC. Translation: CASSPGQGSGYEQYF. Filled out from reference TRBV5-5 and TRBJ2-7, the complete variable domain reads DAGVTQSPTHLIKTRGQQVTLRCSPISGHKSVSWYQQVLGQGPQFIFQYYEKEERGRGNFPDRFSARQFPNYSSELNVNALLLGDSALYLCASSPGQGSGYEQYFGPGTRLTVT.

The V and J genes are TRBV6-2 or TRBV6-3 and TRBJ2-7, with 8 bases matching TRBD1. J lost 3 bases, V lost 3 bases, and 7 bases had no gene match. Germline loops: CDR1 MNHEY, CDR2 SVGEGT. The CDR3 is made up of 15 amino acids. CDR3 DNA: TGTGCCAGCAGTTATACCCGGGACAGGTACTACGAGCAGTACTTC. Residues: CASSYTRDRYYEQYF.

CDR3 sequence: CASSQEGQGTSSYGYTF. CDR3 DNA sequence: TGCGCCAGCAGCCAAGAAGGACAGGGAACCTCTTCCTATGGCTACACCTTC. The V call is TRBV4-1, the J call TRBJ1-2; 8 positions agree with TRBD1. Germline loops: CDR1 MGHRA, CDR2 YSYEKL. Trimming at V came to 0 bases and at J to 4 bases, leaving 10 bases not matched to a gene. The length of the CDR3 is 17 residues.

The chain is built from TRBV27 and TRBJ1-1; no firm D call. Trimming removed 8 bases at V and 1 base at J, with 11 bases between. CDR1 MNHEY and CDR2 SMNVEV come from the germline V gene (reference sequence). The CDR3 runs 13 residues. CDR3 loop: CASGLNGNTEAFF. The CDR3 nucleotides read TGTGCCAGCGGCCTGAACGGGAACACTGAAGCTTTCTTT.

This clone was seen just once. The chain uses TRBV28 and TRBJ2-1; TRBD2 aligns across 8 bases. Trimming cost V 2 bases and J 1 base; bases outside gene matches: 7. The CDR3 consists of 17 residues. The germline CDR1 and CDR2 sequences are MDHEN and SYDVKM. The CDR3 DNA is TGTGCCAGCAGTTTAAGCGGGAGAGGCAAGTCCTACAATGAGCAGTTCTTC. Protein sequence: CASSLSGRGKSYNEQFF. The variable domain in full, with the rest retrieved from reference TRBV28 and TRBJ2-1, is DVKVTQSSRYLVKRTGEKVFLECVQDMDHENMFWYRQDPGLGLRLIYFSYDVKMKEKGDIPEGYSVSREKKERFSLILESASTNQTSMYLCASSLSGRGKSYNEQFFGPGTRLTVL.

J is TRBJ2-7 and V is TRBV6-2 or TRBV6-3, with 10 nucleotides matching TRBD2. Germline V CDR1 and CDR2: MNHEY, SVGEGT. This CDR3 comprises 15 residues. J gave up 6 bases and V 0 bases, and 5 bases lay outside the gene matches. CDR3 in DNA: TGTGCCAGCAGTTACTCTCTACTAGCGGGAAGCGAGCAGTACTTC. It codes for CASSYSLLAGSEQYF.

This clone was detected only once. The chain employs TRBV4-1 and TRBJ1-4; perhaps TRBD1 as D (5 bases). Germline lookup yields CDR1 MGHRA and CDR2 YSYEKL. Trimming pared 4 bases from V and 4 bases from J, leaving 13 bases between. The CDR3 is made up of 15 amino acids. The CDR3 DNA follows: TGCGCCAGCAGCCCCCCATCGGGGCATAATGAAAAACTGTTTTTT. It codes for CASSPPSGHNEKLFF.

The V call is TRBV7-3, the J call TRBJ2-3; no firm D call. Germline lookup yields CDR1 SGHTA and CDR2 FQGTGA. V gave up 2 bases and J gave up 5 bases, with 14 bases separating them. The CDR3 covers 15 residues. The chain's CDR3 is CASSLSGQGIDTQYF. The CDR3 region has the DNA TGTGCCAGCAGCTTATCGGGTCAAGGGATAGATACGCAGTATTTT.

The CDR3 here is CASTRRQGASSGELFF. The CDR3, as DNA: TGTGCCAGCACCCGTAGACAGGGGGCCTCTTCCGGGGAGCTGTTTTTT. The rearrangement links TRBV9 to TRBJ2-2, with 10 bases identical to TRBD1. The CDR3 has 16 residues. V trimming: 6 bases; J trimming: 6 bases; junction bases outside the gene matches: 11. Germline CDR1 and CDR2: SGDLS and YYNGEE.

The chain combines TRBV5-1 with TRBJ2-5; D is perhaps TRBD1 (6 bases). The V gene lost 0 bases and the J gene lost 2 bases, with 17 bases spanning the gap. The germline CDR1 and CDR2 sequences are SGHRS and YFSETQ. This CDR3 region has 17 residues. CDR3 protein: CASSLGVLGGQQETQYF. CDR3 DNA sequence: TGCGCCAGCAGCTTGGGAGTCCTTGGGGGCCAACAAGAGACCCAGTACTTC. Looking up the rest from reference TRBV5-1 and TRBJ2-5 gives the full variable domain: KAGVTQTPRYLIKTRGQQVTLSCSPISGHRSVSWYQQTPGQGLQFLFEYFSETQRNKGNFPGRFSGRQFSNSRSEMNVSTLELGDSALYLCASSLGVLGGQQETQYFGPGTRLLVL.